What follows is one T cell receptor (beta chain) and its context. These data are taken from a study of PD-L1 blockade in urothelial cancer. Here immunoSEQ multiplex PCR was the method, and the copy in TCRdb shows in-frame clones only, minus some. The sample consists of under 55,000 clones, more than 75% of them appearing once. Looked up from germline, CDR1 is WSHSY and CDR2 is SAAADI. CDR3 length equals 17 residues. J was trimmed by 1 base and V by 7 bases; bases with no gene match: 7. The sample's time point: peripheral blood 6 weeks after treatment start. The starting material was PBMCs, obtained around atezolizumab (anti-PD-L1) treatment. The chain is built from TRBV10-2 and TRBJ2-1; the match to TRBD2 covers 13 bases. The clonotype originates from a man in his fifties or sixties with urothelial cancer. The CDR3 spells CASKGTSGTISYNEQFF. As DNA, the CDR3 is TGCGCCAGCAAAGGGACTAGCGGGACTATATCCTACAATGAGCAGTTCTTC.